This passage covers 32 T cell receptor beta chains from one sample sequenced in a study of blood T cell repertoires in COVID-19 (dated by TCRdb to the early 2020s). Libraries came from the immunoSEQ multiplex PCR assay. The table was pulled from immuneACCESS by TCRdb, which kept in-frame rearrangements only. Such tables lose some clones; where checked, under half of the loss comes from unresolved V genes, and the rest has no known cause. The sample table shows approximately 240,000 clones, and approximately 90% are seen once. Of the sample, approximately 2.1% falls within the top ten clones. The sequencing input was peripheral blood. The receptors derive from a woman between 35 and 50 years old who had recovered from COVID-19.

This clone was seen just once. CDR3 in amino acids: CASSLAGPYEQYF. The CDR3 coding sequence is TGTGCCAGCAGCTTAGCAGGCCCCTACGAGCAGTACTTC. The gene calls are TRBV11-3 and TRBJ2-7, with D uncertain. In germline, CDR1 is SGHNT, CDR2 YENEEA. CDR3 size: 13 residues. Trimming cost V 1 base and J 2 bases, with 6 bases left between them.

This chain links TRBV7-2 with TRBJ2-2, with D unresolved. Trimming took off 4 bases at V and 4 bases at J, with 7 bases between the two ends. CDR1 and CDR2 (germline): SGHTA, FQGNSA. The CDR3 extends over 13 amino acids. The CDR3 reads CASSSYATGELFF. CDR3 bases: TGTGCCAGCAGCTCCTACGCCACCGGGGAGCTGTTTTTT. Filled out from reference TRBV7-2 and TRBJ2-2, the complete variable domain reads GAGVSQSPSNKVTEKGKDVELRCDPISGHTALYWYRQSLGQGLEFLIYFQGNSAPDKSGLPSDRFSAERTGGSVSTLTIQRTQQEDSAVYLCASSSYATGELFFGEGSRLTVL.

This rearrangement joins TRBV2 to TRBJ1-5; TRBD1 agrees at 7 bases. This CDR3 is built from 14 residues. Germline CDR1 SNHLY, CDR2 FYNNEI. J was trimmed by 4 bases and V by 6 bases; bases with no gene match: 6. The CDR3: CASSQQGRNQPQHF. CDR3 coding DNA: TGTGCCAGCAGCCAACAGGGGCGTAATCAGCCCCAGCATTTT.

The J gene is TRBJ1-3, the V gene TRBV28; D may be TRBD1 (6 bases). CDR1 is MDHEN, CDR2 SYDVKM, per germline. This CDR3 contains 13 residues. Trimming pared 11 bases from V and 8 bases from J, leaving 19 bases between. CDR3 region: CAGRGASWDTIYF. Written as DNA, the CDR3 is TGTGCCGGGCGGGGGGCCTCTTGGGACACCATATATTTT.

V and J are TRBV9 and TRBJ2-1, with 9 bases identical to TRBD2. Germline CDR1 and CDR2: SGDLS and YYNGEE. Losses at the gene ends were 4 bases for V and 9 bases for J; bases not matched to a gene: 17. This CDR3 is built from 17 residues. CDR3 DNA sequence: TGTGCCAGCAGCCCGAGCCGGGGAGCGGGGGGCCAGGGTGAGCAGTTCTTC. This sequence encodes CASSPSRGAGGQGEQFF.

This chain uses TRBV3-1 (or the pseudogene TRBV3-2) with TRBJ1-6, with TRBD1 matching 7 bases. Losses at the gene ends were 8 bases for V and 8 bases for J; bases not matched to a gene: 6. The CDR3 sequence is 13 residues long. Germline loops: CDR1 LGHDT, CDR2 YNNKEL (reference sequence). CDR3 in amino acids: CASGNRGDSPLHF. In DNA form, the CDR3 reads TGTGCCAGCGGAAACAGGGGAGATTCACCCCTCCACTTT.

The rearrangement joins TRBV7-2 to TRBJ1-5; a weak D match, TRBD1 (5 bases). Trimming removed 4 bases at V and 6 bases at J, with 16 bases between. This CDR3 is built from 15 residues. Germline V gene sequence: CDR1 SGHTA, CDR2 FQGNSA. CDR3 sequence: CASSSLGAGGQPQHF. DNA of the CDR3: TGTGCCAGCAGCTCCCTAGGGGCCGGGGGTCAGCCCCAGCATTTT. Looking up the rest from reference TRBV7-2 and TRBJ1-5 gives the full variable domain: GAGVSQSPSNKVTEKGKDVELRCDPISGHTALYWYRQSLGQGLEFLIYFQGNSAPDKSGLPSDRFSAERTGGSVSTLTIQRTQQEDSAVYLCASSSLGAGGQPQHFGDGTRLSIL.

The chain is built from TRBV4-2 and TRBJ2-1, with D possibly TRBD2 on 6 matching bases. The length of the CDR3 is 18 residues. Germline V lookup: CDR1 LGHNA, CDR2 YNFKEQ. V lost 0 bases, J lost 0 bases, and 15 bases lay in between. The chain's CDR3 is CASSQDRRAPSSYNEQFF. The DNA for the CDR3 is TGTGCCAGCAGCCAAGATCGGAGGGCTCCTAGCTCCTACAATGAGCAGTTCTTC.

V gene TRBV7-6 combines with J gene TRBJ2-3; a weak D match, TRBD1 (7 bases). The germline gives CDR1 SGHVS, CDR2 FNYEAQ. There are 16 residues in the CDR3. Trimming removed 1 base from V and 3 bases from J, with 14 bases in between. CDR3 sequence reads: CASSLVRAGGTDTQYF. DNA of the CDR3: TGTGCCAGCAGCTTAGTCCGCGCAGGGGGGACAGATACGCAGTATTTT. Full variable domain (remainder filled in from reference TRBV7-6 and TRBJ2-3): GAGVSQSPRYKVTKRGQDVALRCDPISGHVSLYWYRQALGQGPEFLTYFNYEAQQDKSGLPNDRFSAERPEGSISTLTIQRTEQRDSAMYRCASSLVRAGGTDTQYFGPGTRLTVL.

The chain carries TRBV9 and TRBJ2-2; 9 bases align to TRBD2. Germline loops: CDR1 SGDLS, CDR2 YYNGEE. The trim removed 4 bases at V and 2 bases at J, leaving 9 bases unmatched. This CDR3 contains 17 residues. DNA of the CDR3: TGTGCCAGCAGCTTCGGGCTAGCGGGATTCAACACCGGGGAGCTGTTTTTT. Amino acids: CASSFGLAGFNTGELFF.

CDR3 in amino acids: CASSLQGLAGRETQYF. The CDR3 coding sequence is TGTGCCAGCAGCCTACAAGGACTAGCGGGCAGGGAGACCCAGTACTTC. The rearrangement uses TRBV3-1 (or the pseudogene TRBV3-2) and TRBJ2-5; 11 positions match TRBD2. The CDR3 length is 16 residues. Unmatched junction bases numbered 9, after V lost 4 bases and J lost 5 bases. CDR1 and CDR2 (germline): LGHDT, YNNKEL (reference sequence).

The genes are TRBV4-3 and TRBJ2-1; TRBD2 aligns across 7 bases. The V gene's germline CDR1 is LGHNA and CDR2 YSLEER. With 3 bases clipped from V and 0 bases from J, the junction kept 5 bases outside the gene matches. CDR3 length equals 16 residues. The CDR3 reads CASSQIAGISYNEQFF. The CDR3 DNA sequence: TGCGCCAGCAGCCAGATAGCGGGCATCTCCTACAATGAGCAGTTCTTC.

This chain links TRBV19 with TRBJ2-7, with D tentatively TRBD1 (6 bases). V lost 3 bases and J lost 2, with 14 bases in between. Germline V CDR1 and CDR2: LNHDA, SQIVND (reference sequence). The CDR3 loop spans 15 amino acids. CDR3 protein: CASSIREGDPYEQYF. CDR3 nucleotide sequence: TGTGCCAGTAGTATCAGAGAGGGGGACCCCTACGAGCAGTACTTC. Full variable domain (rest looked up from reference TRBV19 and TRBJ2-7): DGGITQSPKYLFRKEGQNVTLSCEQNLNHDAMYWYRQDPGQGLRLIYYSQIVNDFQKGDIAEGYSVSREKKESFPLTVTSAQKNPTAFYLCASSIREGDPYEQYFGPGTRLTVT.

This chain connects TRBV9 to TRBJ2-3; weak D call: TRBD1 (5 bases). The CDR3 runs 16 residues. CDR1 and CDR2 (germline): SGDLS, YYNGEE. With 4 bases removed from V and 0 bases from J, the gap between germline ends came to 15 bases. The CDR3 spells CASSTTGSQSTDTQYF. DNA of the CDR3: TGTGCCAGCAGCACAACAGGCTCCCAAAGCACAGATACGCAGTATTTT.

The chain recombines TRBV4-2 with TRBJ2-2; a weak D match, TRBD1 (6 bases). Trimming shortened V by 0 bases and J by 6 bases, and 8 bases separated the two germline ends. Per germline, CDR1 LGHNA and CDR2 YNFKEQ. The CDR3 runs to 14 residues. CDR3 residues: CASSQDRGSGELFF. The CDR3 DNA sequence: TGTGCCAGCAGCCAAGATAGGGGGTCCGGGGAGCTGTTTTTT.

The CDR3 bases are TGTGCCAGCAGCCAATCCCGGGGGTACAATGAGCAGTTCTTC. It translates to CASSQSRGYNEQFF. This sequence joins TRBV16 and TRBJ2-1; maybe TRBD2 (6 bases). Germline CDR1 and CDR2: KGHSY and FQNENV. V lost 0 bases to trimming and J lost 4 bases, with 7 bases between them. The CDR3 length is 14 residues.

This clone came up a few times. The chain couples TRBV5-1 to TRBJ1-6; D unclear. Germline V gene data show CDR1 as SGHRS and CDR2 as YFSETQ. V lost 0 bases and J lost 0, with 10 bases in between. CDR3 length: 17 residues. CDR3 sequence (DNA): TGCGCCAGCAGCTTGGACGGCGGTTACTCCTATAATTCACCCCTCCACTTT. It specifies CASSLDGGYSYNSPLHF.

J is TRBJ1-4 and V is TRBV19; 7 bases are a match to TRBD1. The CDR3 spans 16 residues. CDR1 is LNHDA, CDR2 SQIVND, per germline (reference sequence). V shed 5 bases, J shed 7 bases, and the junction held 13 bases outside the gene matches. The CDR3 protein is CASSRHRQGESEKLFF. The CDR3 DNA follows: TGTGCCAGTAGTCGCCATCGACAGGGAGAGAGTGAAAAACTGTTTTTT.

The chain recombines TRBV6-5 with TRBJ1-1; weak D call: TRBD1 (5 bases). Trimming removed 0 bases from V and 4 bases from J, with 9 bases in between. The CDR3 sequence is 14 residues long. Per germline, CDR1 MNHEY and CDR2 SVGAGI. CDR3: CASSYSNRGTEAFF. The CDR3 nucleotides read TGTGCCAGCAGTTACTCGAATAGGGGCACTGAAGCTTTCTTT.

This clone was seen only once. The chain recombines TRBV30 with TRBJ1-1, with TRBD1 matching 7 bases. The CDR3 loop spans 14 amino acids. The germline V gene has CDR1 GTSNPN and CDR2 SVGIG (reference sequence). J was trimmed by 3 bases and V by 0 bases; bases with no gene match: 4. This chain's CDR3 is CAWSVQGVDTEAFF. CDR3 bases: TGTGCCTGGAGTGTTCAGGGGGTGGACACTGAAGCTTTCTTT.

The chain links TRBV28 to TRBJ2-3, with 9 bases that match TRBD2. The junction had 12 bases not matched to a gene; V was cut back by 10 bases and J by 4 bases. Germline CDR1 is MDHEN and CDR2 is SYDVKM. The CDR3 has 15 residues. The CDR3 sequence is CATRSGGVWADTQYF. CDR3 nucleotides: TGTGCCACCCGTAGCGGGGGAGTCTGGGCAGATACGCAGTATTTT.

The chain joins TRBV2 to TRBJ1-2; 8 bases line up with TRBD1. The ends lost 3 bases at V and 7 bases at J; junction bases unmatched: 4. Germline V gives CDR1 SNHLY, CDR2 FYNNEI. CDR3 length: 13 amino acids. In DNA, the CDR3 is TGTGCCAGCAGTGACAGGGGGCGATCTGGCTACACCTTC. It specifies CASSDRGRSGYTF.

This clone was found once. V usage is TRBV6-5 and J usage is TRBJ1-4; D is ambiguous. Germline V gives CDR1 MNHEY, CDR2 SVGAGI. Trimming left V 2 bases short and J 8 bases short, with 12 bases between. CDR3 length: 14 amino acids. The CDR3 nucleotides are TGTGCCAGCAGTTACGAACCGTCTAGAGAAAAACTGTTTTTT. This gives the protein CASSYEPSREKLFF.

The chain carries TRBV7-2 and TRBJ2-2, with 9 bases fitting TRBD2. Trimming took 2 bases from V and 5 from J; bases not matched to a gene: 9. The CDR3 sequence is 17 residues long. Germline V gives CDR1 SGHTA, CDR2 FQGNSA. CDR3 protein: CASSLSWILAGTGELFF. CDR3 nucleotides: TGTGCCAGCAGCTTAAGTTGGATACTAGCGGGTACCGGGGAGCTGTTTTTT.

This rearrangement joins TRBV4-1 to TRBJ2-5; D ambiguous. Germline CDR1 MGHRA, CDR2 YSYEKL. V shed 0 bases and J shed 14 bases, with 19 bases lying between them. The CDR3 is made up of 14 amino acids. CDR3 sequence reads: CASSQDPHTELVYF. Here the CDR3 DNA reads TGCGCCAGCAGCCAAGACCCTCATACCGAACTTGTCTACTTC.

The chain couples TRBV5-1 to TRBJ2-3; 7 bases match TRBD2. The CDR3 runs 16 residues. The V segment lost 0 bases and the J segment 10 bases; nucleotides outside the gene matches: 14. CDR1 is SGHRS, CDR2 YFSETQ, per germline. In DNA form, the CDR3 reads TGCGCCAGCAGCTTGGCTCCGGGGGGAAGTTTGGGGCCGCAGTATTTT. It yields the protein CASSLAPGGSLGPQYF.

V is TRBV18 and J is TRBJ2-1; weak D call: TRBD1 (6 bases). Per the germline V gene, CDR1 is KGHSH and CDR2 is LQKENI. Trimming took off 2 bases at V and 6 bases at J, with 14 bases between the two ends. This CDR3 spans 15 amino acids. This CDR3 reads CASSPADRRINEQFF. CDR3 nucleotides: TGTGCCAGCTCACCAGCTGACAGGAGAATCAATGAGCAGTTCTTC.

The genes are TRBV11-2 and TRBJ1-3, with D tentatively TRBD1 (6 bases). Germline CDR1 and CDR2: SGHAT and FQNNGV. There are 13 residues in the CDR3. Deletions cut 6 bases from V and 9 bases from J, with 15 bases between. CDR3 bases: TGTGCCAGCAGTTTTCAGGGGTCGAGCACCATATATTTT. Amino acid sequence: CASSFQGSSTIYF.

The chain recombines TRBV7-8 with TRBJ2-1; 10 positions match TRBD1. CDR3 length: 15 residues. V shed 5 bases and J 2 bases; nucleotides not matched to a gene: 3. Germline V CDR1 and CDR2: SGHVS, FQNEAQ. The CDR3 coding sequence is TGTGCCAGCAGCCCCGGGACAGGGGCCTACAATGAGCAGTTCTTC. The encoded protein is CASSPGTGAYNEQFF.

The chain couples TRBV5-1 to TRBJ2-5; 11 positions agree with TRBD2. This CDR3 has 14 amino acids. Per germline, CDR1 SGHRS and CDR2 YFSETQ. The junction had 5 bases not matched to a gene; V was cut back by 5 bases and J by 5 bases. CDR3 sequence reads: CASRRLAGRETQYF. CDR3 DNA sequence: TGCGCCAGCAGGCGACTAGCGGGGCGGGAGACCCAGTACTTC.

J is TRBJ2-7 and V is TRBV28, with a weak D call TRBD1 (6 bases). The V end was cut by 3 bases, the J end by 7 bases, with 13 bases between. This CDR3 region has 13 residues. In germline, CDR1 is MDHEN, CDR2 SYDVKM. The CDR3: CASSFTGFGEQYF. CDR3 DNA sequence: TGTGCCAGCAGTTTCACAGGGTTCGGGGAGCAGTACTTC.

Turning to this clone: Other nucleotide sequences from this sample produce the same CDR3. The genes are TRBV2 and TRBJ2-2; TRBD1 matches at 8 bases. This CDR3 contains 15 residues. Germline V gives CDR1 SNHLY, CDR2 FYNNEI. Trimming removed 7 bases from V and 5 bases from J; junction bases left unmatched: 9. CDR3 nucleotide sequence: TGTGCCAGCAAGCGCCAGGGGGCTCGAACCGGGGAGCTGTTTTTT. Translated: CASKRQGARTGELFF.